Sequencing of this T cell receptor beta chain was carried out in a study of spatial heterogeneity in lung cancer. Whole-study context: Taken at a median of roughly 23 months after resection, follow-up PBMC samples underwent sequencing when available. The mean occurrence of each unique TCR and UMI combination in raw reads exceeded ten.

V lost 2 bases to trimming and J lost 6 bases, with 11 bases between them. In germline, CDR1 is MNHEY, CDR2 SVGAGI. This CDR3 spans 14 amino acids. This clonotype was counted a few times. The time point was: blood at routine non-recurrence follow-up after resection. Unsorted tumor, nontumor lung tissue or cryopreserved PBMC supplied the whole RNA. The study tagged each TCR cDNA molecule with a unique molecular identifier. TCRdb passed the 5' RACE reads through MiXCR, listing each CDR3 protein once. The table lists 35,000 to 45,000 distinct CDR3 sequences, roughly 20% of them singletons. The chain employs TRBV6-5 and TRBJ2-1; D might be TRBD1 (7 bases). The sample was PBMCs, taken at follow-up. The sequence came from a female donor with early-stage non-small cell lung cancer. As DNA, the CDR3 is TGTGCCAGCAGTTACAGACAGGGAGGCAATGAGCAGTTCTTC. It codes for CASSYRQGGNEQFF.